This is a list of T cell receptor beta chains from one sample in a study of CD8 T cells in Susac syndrome. One entry per CDR3 protein results from TCRdb running MiXCR on the immunoSEQ multiplex PCR reads. The data show roughly 130,000 distinct CDR3 sequences, approximately 94% seen once. Sequencing was carried out using CD4+ T cells from PBMCs. The receptors shown here come from a human donor with multiple sclerosis. The CDR3 runs from the conserved cysteine through the conserved F or W. The order of the fields is D gene, clone size, J gene, V gene, CDR3 protein, CDR3 DNA. The D gene is left open where the match is weak. The size of a clone is reported for some rows only, either as once, few or many, or as a class for expanded clones.

>.|.|TRBJ1-4|TRBV29-1
CSGGTVDEKLFF
TGCAGTGGAGGGACGGTGGATGAAAAACTGTTTTTT
>TRBD1|.|TRBJ2-4|TRBV12-3/TRBV12-4
CASRPTGGEGIQYF
TGTGCCAGCAGGCCCACAGGGGGCGAGGGCATTCAGTACTTC
>.|.|TRBJ1-5|TRBV11-2
CASSLGQGPWQPQHF
TGTGCCAGCAGCTTAGGGCAGGGCCCTTGGCAGCCCCAGCATTTT
>.|.|TRBJ1-4|TRBV4-1
CASSQDPRGPLSNEKLFF
TGCGCCAGCAGCCAAGACCCCAGGGGCCCGCTCTCTAATGAAAAACTGTTTTTT
>.|.|TRBJ2-1|TRBV5-1
CASSLGFSRFDEQFF
TGCGCCAGCAGCTTAGGGTTCTCAAGGTTCGATGAGCAGTTCTTC
>.|once|TRBJ1-4|TRBV9
CASSSEPGGWSEKLFF
TGTGCCAGCAGCTCCGAACCCGGAGGGTGGAGTGAAAAACTGTTTTTT
>.|.|TRBJ2-7|TRBV7-2
CASSLSGRNSYEQYF
TGTGCCAGCAGCTTATCCGGGAGAAACTCCTACGAGCAGTACTTC
>.|.|TRBJ2-7|TRBV3-1
CATSRDGSYEQYF
TGTGCCACCTCTCGGGACGGCTCCTACGAGCAGTACTTC
>TRBD1|.|TRBJ1-5|TRBV7-8
CASSLGRDRGTPQHF
TGTGCCAGCAGCTTAGGGAGGGACAGGGGTACGCCCCAGCATTTT
>.|.|TRBJ2-7|TRBV13
CASSLGPNPEYEQYF
TGTGCCAGCAGCCTCGGACCAAACCCGGAATACGAGCAGTACTTC
>.|.|TRBJ2-3|TRBV6-2/TRBV6-3
CASNGDTQYF
TGTGCCAGCAACGGAGATACGCAGTATTTT
>.|.|TRBJ2-2|TRBV5-6
CASSLVGTGELFF
TGTGCCAGCAGCTTGGTTGGTACCGGGGAGCTGTTTTTT
>.|.|TRBJ2-7|TRBV20-1
CSARLAGIGEQYF
TGCAGTGCTAGACTAGCTGGGATTGGCGAGCAGTACTTC
>.|.|TRBJ1-1|TRBV19
CASSIFDRTEAFF
TGTGCCAGTAGTATATTCGACAGAACTGAAGCTTTCTTT
>TRBD1|once|TRBJ1-5|TRBV19
CASSIPQGYQPQHF
TGTGCCAGTAGTATCCCACAGGGGTATCAGCCCCAGCATTTT
>TRBD2|once|TRBJ2-1|TRBV6-5
CASSYSTGGEQFF
TGTGCCAGCAGTTACTCGACGGGGGGAGAGCAGTTCTTC
>TRBD1|.|TRBJ1-1|TRBV5-1
CASSLAQGARSEAFF
TGCGCCAGCAGCTTGGCCCAGGGGGCGAGGAGTGAAGCTTTCTTT
>TRBD2|.|TRBJ2-7|TRBV5-6
CASSYRTSGSTPYEQYF
TGTGCCAGCAGCTACCGGACTAGCGGGAGCACCCCCTACGAGCAGTACTTC
>TRBD1|.|TRBJ1-2|TRBV12-3/TRBV12-4
CASSFLRGHGGYTF
TGTGCCAGCAGTTTCCTCAGGGGGCACGGTGGCTACACCTTC
>.|.|TRBJ2-7|TRBV5-1
CASSFDGGPYEQYF
TGCGCCAGCAGCTTCGACGGGGGCCCCTACGAGCAGTACTTC
>.|.|TRBJ2-3|TRBV7-9
CASSQLLDGTQYF
TGTGCCAGCAGCCAACTACTAGACGGTACGCAGTATTTT
>.|.|TRBJ1-3|TRBV4-2
CASSQEEVTGNTIYF
TGTGCCAGCAGCCAAGAAGAAGTAACGGGAAACACCATATATTTT
>.|.|TRBJ1-1|TRBV25-1
CASSPRSRLNTEAFF
TGTGCCAGCAGCCCCCGGAGCCGATTGAACACTGAAGCTTTCTTT
>TRBD1|.|TRBJ2-1|TRBV19
CASSIDRGRSNEQFF
TGTGCCAGTAGCATCGACAGGGGAAGGAGCAATGAGCAGTTCTTC
>.|.|TRBJ2-5|TRBV24-1
CATSDSIGAEGGETQYF
TGTGCCACCAGTGATTCCATCGGGGCCGAGGGTGGCGAGACCCAGTACTTC
>TRBD1|.|TRBJ2-3|TRBV4-1
CASSQRDRDGDTQYF
TGCGCCAGCAGCCAGAGGGACAGGGATGGAGATACGCAGTATTTT
>.|.|TRBJ2-2|TRBV7-9
CASRINAGELFF
TGTGCCAGCAGGATAAACGCCGGGGAGCTGTTTTTT
>.|.|TRBJ2-5|TRBV28
CASSLPSETQYF
TGTGCCAGCAGTTTACCCTCCGAGACCCAGTACTTC
>TRBD1|.|TRBJ2-7|TRBV7-8
CASSLGAGGAYEQYF
TGTGCCAGCAGCTTAGGGGCAGGGGGTGCCTACGAGCAGTACTTC
>.|.|TRBJ2-5|TRBV2
CASSEATLGSQYF
TGTGCCAGCAGTGAAGCGACCCTGGGTTCCCAGTACTTC
>.|.|TRBJ2-5|TRBV20-1
CSARARGQGFGETQYF
TGCAGTGCTAGAGCCCGGGGGCAGGGGTTCGGAGAGACCCAGTACTTC
>TRBD1|.|TRBJ1-1|TRBV10-2
CASSWDSLTTEAFF
TGCGCCAGCTCTTGGGACAGCCTAACCACTGAAGCTTTCTTT
>.|.|TRBJ1-1|TRBV7-8
CASSPQETSTEAFF
TGTGCCAGCAGCCCGCAGGAGACGAGCACTGAAGCTTTCTTT
>.|.|TRBJ2-4|TRBV5-1
CASSLASTENIQYF
TGCGCCAGCAGCTTGGCCAGCACTGAAAACATTCAGTACTTC
>.|.|TRBJ1-2|TRBV7-9
CASSSSKKRVDGYTF
TGTGCCAGCAGCAGTTCCAAGAAGCGGGTTGATGGCTACACCTTC
>TRBD2|.|TRBJ2-1|TRBV3-1
CASRLAGGNEQFF
TGTGCCAGCCGACTAGCGGGAGGCAATGAGCAGTTCTTC
>.|.|TRBJ1-1|TRBV7-6
CASSLDRSGFMNTEAFF
TGTGCCAGCAGCTTAGATAGGTCAGGGTTCATGAACACTGAAGCTTTCTTT
>.|.|TRBJ1-2|TRBV10-3
CAISESAAKTYGYTF
TGTGCCATCAGTGAGTCCGCAGCAAAGACGTATGGCTACACCTTC
>TRBD1|.|TRBJ2-7|TRBV15
CATSRVDREGEQYF
TGTGCCACCAGCAGAGTTGACAGGGAAGGCGAGCAGTACTTC
>.|.|TRBJ2-3|TRBV5-1
CASSEGGTDTQYF
TGCGCCAGCAGCGAGGGTGGCACAGATACGCAGTATTTT
>TRBD2|.|TRBJ2-7|TRBV5-1
CASTGTSGDYEQYF
TGCGCCAGCACCGGGACTAGCGGGGACTACGAGCAGTACTTC
>.|.|TRBJ1-1|TRBV6-5
CASRDSTPGQDTEAFF
TGTGCCAGCAGAGACTCCACGCCGGGACAAGACACTGAAGCTTTCTTT
>.|.|TRBJ1-2|TRBV25-1
CASSEGAFQGFGYTF
TGTGCCAGCAGTGAAGGTGCATTCCAGGGGTTTGGCTACACCTTC
>.|.|TRBJ2-4|TRBV29-1
CSVGLLAKNIQYF
TGCAGCGTTGGTCTCTTAGCCAAAAACATTCAGTACTTC
>TRBD1|.|TRBJ1-3|TRBV4-3
CASSPFSGGSGNTIYF
TGCGCCAGCAGCCCATTTTCAGGGGGCTCTGGAAACACCATATATTTT
>TRBD2|.|TRBJ2-3|TRBV12-3/TRBV12-4
CASTRGQREAGDTQYF
TGTGCCAGCACCAGAGGCCAGCGGGAGGCGGGAGATACGCAGTATTTT
>.|.|TRBJ2-2|TRBV19
CASSIRRFFGELFF
TGTGCCAGTAGTATACGACGGTTCTTTGGGGAGCTGTTTTTT
>TRBD1|.|TRBJ1-5|TRBV30
CAWTGQGNQPQHF
TGTGCCTGGACCGGACAGGGAAATCAACCCCAGCATTTT